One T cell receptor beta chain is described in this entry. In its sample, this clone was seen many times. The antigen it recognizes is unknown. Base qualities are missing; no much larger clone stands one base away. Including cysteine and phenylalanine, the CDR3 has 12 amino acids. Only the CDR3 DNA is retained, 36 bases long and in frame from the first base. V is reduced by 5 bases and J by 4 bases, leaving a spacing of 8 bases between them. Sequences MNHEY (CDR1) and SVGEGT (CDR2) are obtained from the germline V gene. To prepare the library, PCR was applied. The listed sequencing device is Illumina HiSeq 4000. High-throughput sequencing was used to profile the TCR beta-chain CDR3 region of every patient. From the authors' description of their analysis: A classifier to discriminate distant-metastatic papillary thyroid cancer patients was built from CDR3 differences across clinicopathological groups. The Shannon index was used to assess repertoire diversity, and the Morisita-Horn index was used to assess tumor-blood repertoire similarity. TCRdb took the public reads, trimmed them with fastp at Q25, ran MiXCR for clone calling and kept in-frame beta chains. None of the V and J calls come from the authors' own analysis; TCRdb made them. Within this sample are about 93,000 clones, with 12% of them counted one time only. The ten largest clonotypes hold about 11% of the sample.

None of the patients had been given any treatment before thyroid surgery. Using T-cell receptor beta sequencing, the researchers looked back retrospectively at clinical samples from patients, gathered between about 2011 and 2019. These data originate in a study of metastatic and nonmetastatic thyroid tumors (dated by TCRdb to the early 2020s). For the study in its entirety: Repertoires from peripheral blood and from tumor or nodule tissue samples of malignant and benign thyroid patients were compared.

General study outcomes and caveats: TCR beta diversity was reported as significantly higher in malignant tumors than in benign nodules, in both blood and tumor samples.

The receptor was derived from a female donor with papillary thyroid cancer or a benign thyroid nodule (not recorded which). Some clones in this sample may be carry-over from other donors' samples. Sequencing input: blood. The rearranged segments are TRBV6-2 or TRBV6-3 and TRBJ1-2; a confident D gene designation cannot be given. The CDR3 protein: CASSEDGYGYTF. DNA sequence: TGTGCCAGCAGTGAAGACGGCTATGGCTACACCTTC.